What follows is one T cell receptor (beta chain) and its context. This sample is drawn from a study of shared clonotypes between healthy human individuals. Study in general: Per donor, three plates held CD4 naive cells, three held CD4 memory, two held CD8 naive and one held CD8 memory.

All participating donors were Caucasian adults from Nashville, Tennessee. Both subsets, CD45RA+ naive and CD45RA-negative memory, were split from the CD4+ cells. The repertoire was sequenced with immunoSEQ multiplex PCR; TCRdb's copy has only in-frame clones and lacks some. The sample shows approximately 1.1 million clones, around 78% of them seen only once. Source material: memory CD4+ T cells from PBMCs. Sample subset: CD45RA-negative fraction. The sequence was obtained from a man younger than 35 in good health. Some clones in this sample may be carry-over from other donors' samples.

The CDR3 coding sequence is TGTGCCAGCTCCCACGACTCTGGGGCCAACGTCCTGACTTTC. Translation gives CASSHDSGANVLTF. V is TRBV5-6 and J is TRBJ2-6; no firm D call. V was trimmed by 7 bases and J by 0 bases, leaving 8 bases between them. CDR1 and CDR2 from the germline V gene are SGHDT and YYEEEE. The CDR3 spans 14 residues.